A selection of T cell receptor beta chains follows, all from one sample in a study of human T cells and chemical hapten exposure. Each CDR3 protein gets one entry after TCRdb re-called the reads with MiXCR. The sample contains 100,000 to 150,000 distinct CDR3 sequences, approximately 9% of which appear only once. Sequenced input: whole blood. All receptors come from a human donor in good health. Some clones in this sample may be carry-over from other donors' samples. Both conserved end residues are part of each CDR3. D genes are given only for firm matches. Clone size appears in some rows only: once, few, many, or a class for an expanded clone.

abundance,d_gene,v_gene,CDR3aa
few,NA,TRBV5-6,CASSFGQGRSTGELFF
NA,NA,TRBV12-5,CASGLSADTQYF
NA,NA,TRBV29-1,CSVPGLGYQETQYF
many,TRBD1,TRBV29-1,CSVLSGQDFYGYTF
NA,NA,TRBV12-5,CASGLDPDYGYTF
NA,NA,TRBV6-5,CASSWLDVNTEAFF
many,NA,TRBV7-9,CASSPDHNEQFF
NA,NA,TRBV7-9,CASSLVAASYEQYF
many,NA,TRBV27,CASSLTSNSPLHF
many,TRBD1,TRBV6-4,CASSDGQGGGELFF
many,NA,TRBV14,CASSRLAVGPTNTEAFF
many,TRBD2,TRBV5-1,CASSSKTSGITGSYNEQFF
NA,TRBD2,TRBV29-1,CSVATGTSATGELFF
many,NA,TRBV7-2,CASRPGIYTGELFF
NA,NA,TRBV7-2,CASSLGSEDYEQYF
many,TRBD2,TRBV2,CASSEGRASGSSYNEQFF
NA,TRBD2,TRBV5-1,CASSLGLAVLDEQFF
few,NA,TRBV6-5,CASRGAGSYEQYF
many,NA,TRBV7-2,CASSLSQSNQPQHF
few,NA,TRBV27,CASSWAGPLEQYF
many,NA,TRBV29-1,CSVEDFIYGYTF
few,TRBD1,TRBV20-1,CSADRDRGYGYTF
few,NA,TRBV12-3/TRBV12-4,CASSSWTDTGELFF
NA,NA,TRBV25-1,CASSLSSGRTYEQYF
NA,NA,TRBV12-3/TRBV12-4,CASSPETVEAFF
NA,TRBD1,TRBV29-1,CSVEEETGNEKLFF
many,TRBD1,TRBV19,CASSTSGTADNSPLHF
NA,NA,TRBV4-2,CASSHAGATYEQYF
NA,NA,TRBV13,CASSPAMEGGETQYF
many,TRBD2,TRBV12-3/TRBV12-4,CASSPSGTLPNEQFF
few,NA,TRBV3-1,CASSQVTGHYEQYF
few,TRBD2,TRBV2,CASRPGLAGILTQYF
many,NA,TRBV7-2,CASSTPRGTEAFF
NA,TRBD2,TRBV5-1,CASSEHRTSGLNTGELFF
few,NA,TRBV10-3,CAISPERETQYF
few,NA,TRBV19,CASSIRALNTEAFF
many,NA,TRBV6-5,CASSYKAAGQPQHF
NA,NA,TRBV29-1,CSVDGNTEAFF
NA,TRBD1,TRBV7-9,CASSSPRDSQETQYF
NA,TRBD1,TRBV7-3,CASSLGPGQQETQYF
many,TRBD1,TRBV3-1,CASSQGQGNSYGYTF
few,TRBD1,TRBV5-1,CASSPTGQINEKLFF
few,TRBD2,TRBV10-3,CAISPGLAGTNTGELFF
NA,NA,TRBV2,CASRDRDFVAKNIQYF
NA,TRBD2,TRBV25-1,CASSGAGVYEQYF
many,TRBD1,TRBV25-1,CASSGDRGETNTGELFF
many,NA,TRBV6-2/TRBV6-3,CASRKQVNTEAFF
NA,NA,TRBV29-1,CSVAHTGTGELFF
few,NA,TRBV6-6,CASSYLLDEQYF
many,TRBD1,TRBV6-1,CASSEAVGTGRETQYF